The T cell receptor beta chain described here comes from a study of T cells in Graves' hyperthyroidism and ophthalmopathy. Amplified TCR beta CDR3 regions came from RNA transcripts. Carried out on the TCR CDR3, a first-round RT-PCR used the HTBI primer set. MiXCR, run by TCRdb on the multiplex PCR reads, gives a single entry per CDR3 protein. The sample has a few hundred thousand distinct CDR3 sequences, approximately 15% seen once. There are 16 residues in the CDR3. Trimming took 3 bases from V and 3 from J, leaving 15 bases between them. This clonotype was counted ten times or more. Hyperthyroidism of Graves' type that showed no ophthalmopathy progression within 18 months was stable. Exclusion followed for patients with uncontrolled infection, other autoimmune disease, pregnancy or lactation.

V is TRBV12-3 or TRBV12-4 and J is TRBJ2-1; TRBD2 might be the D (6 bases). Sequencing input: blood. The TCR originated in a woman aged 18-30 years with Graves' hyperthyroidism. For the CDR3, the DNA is TGTGCCAGCAGTTTTTCCCTAGCGCCACGCTACAATGAGCAGTTCTTC. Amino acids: CASSFSLAPRYNEQFF.